This T cell receptor (beta chain) was identified during a study of CD8 T cells in ankylosing spondylitis. Study outcomes and limitations: The clones that were linked to disease were reported to be significantly enriched in matched synovial fluid samples from ankylosing spondylitis patients.

Notes on this clonotype: Antigen: not known.

CDR3 length: 14 residues. CDR1 is LGHNT, CDR2 FRNRAP, per germline. J was trimmed by 8 bases and V by 6 bases; bases with no gene match: 12. Each TCR beta library was made by quantitative 5'-RACE that incorporated molecular barcodes. Each CDR3 protein is one row after TCRdb ran MiXCR on the 5' RACE reads. This sample has just under 350,000 distinct CDR3 sequences, with 14% to 15% found just once. The chain uses TRBV12-5 and TRBJ2-7; the match to TRBD1 covers 8 bases. Input material: blood, either unsorted or a sorted T cell fraction (not recorded which). This clonotype was obtained from a male donor with ankylosing spondylitis or in good health (not recorded which). This CDR3 is CASGGTGGMAKQYF. CDR3 nucleotides: TGTGCTAGTGGGGGGACAGGCGGGATGGCAAAGCAGTACTTC.